These 24 T cell receptor beta chains were all obtained from the same sample, sequenced in a study of OX40 agonist ivuxolimab in advanced cancers. Repertoires were generated with immunoSEQ multiplex PCR, while TCRdb's copy carries only in-frame clones and drops some. The repertoire holds about 73,000 clones, with around 89% as singletons. The sample consisted of CD4+ or CD8+ T cells sorted from blood, taken in a trial of the OX40 agonist ivuxolimab. Source of these receptors: an adult with an advanced solid tumor such as melanoma, head and neck, liver or kidney cancer.

The genes are TRBV19 and TRBJ2-1; D is unclear. CDR1 LNHDA and CDR2 SQIVND come from the germline V gene (reference sequence). The CDR3 runs 14 residues. V lost 5 bases, J lost 0 bases, and 8 bases lay in between. The CDR3 nucleotides are TGTGCCAGTAGTCCCCCCTCCTCCTACAATGAGCAGTTCTTC. Residues: CASSPPSSYNEQFF.

V gene TRBV29-1 combines with J gene TRBJ2-7, with a weak D call TRBD1 (6 bases). The CDR3 has 12 residues. Per germline, CDR1 SQVTM and CDR2 ANQGSEA. V lost 3 bases and J 1 base, leaving 7 bases between the germline ends. For the CDR3, the DNA is TGCAGCGTTGACGGGACATCCTACGAGCAGTACTTC. This encodes CSVDGTSYEQYF.

The chain has TRBV27 and TRBJ2-2; TRBD2 is a possible D gene (6 bases). This CDR3 contains 14 residues. Trimming pared 6 bases from V and 3 bases from J, leaving 11 bases between. Per the germline V gene, CDR1 is MNHEY and CDR2 is SMNVEV (reference sequence). The chain's CDR3 is CASSPGLYTGELFF. The DNA of the CDR3 is TGTGCCAGCAGCCCGGGACTGTACACCGGGGAGCTGTTTTTT.

The chain uses TRBV4-2 and TRBJ1-6; 12 bases fit TRBD1. The V and J ends lost 0 bases and 10 bases, in that order; junction bases with no gene match: 4. Germline lookup yields CDR1 LGHNA and CDR2 YNFKEQ. This CDR3 spans 16 amino acids. The CDR3 region is CASSQDGTGGRSPLHF. The CDR3, as DNA: TGTGCCAGCAGCCAAGATGGGACAGGGGGCCGGTCACCCCTCCACTTT.

The V and J genes are TRBV4-1 and TRBJ1-1; the D is unclear. Germline assignment: CDR1 MGHRA and CDR2 YSYEKL. V was pared by 5 bases and J by 5 bases, with 15 bases between. This CDR3 spans 14 amino acids. CDR3 nucleotide sequence: TGCGCCAGCAGCTTAACAGTGGACTCAACTGAAGCTTTCTTT. Translation gives CASSLTVDSTEAFF.

The count of this clone is one. The CDR3 reads CASTDSGTGFHEQYF. CDR3 nucleotide sequence: TGTGCCAGCACCGATTCCGGGACAGGGTTCCACGAGCAGTACTTC. The J gene is TRBJ2-7, the V gene TRBV28; 9 positions agree with TRBD1. The CDR3 runs to 15 residues. Trimming cost V 7 bases and J 5 bases; bases outside gene matches: 12. Germline CDR1 MDHEN, CDR2 SYDVKM.

The chain combines TRBV7-9 with TRBJ1-2; D might be TRBD1 (5 bases). The CDR3 spans 14 residues. The ends were cut back, 5 bases at V and 4 bases at J, with 14 bases in the middle. In germline, CDR1 is SEHNR, CDR2 FQNEAQ (reference sequence). In nucleotides, the CDR3 is TGTGCCAGCAGCCTAGGACGGGACTTCTATGGCTACACCTTC. This sequence encodes CASSLGRDFYGYTF.

This chain's CDR3 is CASSLGGQGAEAFF. The CDR3 DNA is TGTGCCAGCAGCTTAGGGGGGCAGGGGGCGGAAGCTTTCTTT. The V call is TRBV7-9, the J call TRBJ1-1; 8 bases match TRBD1. Germline V gene sequence: CDR1 SEHNR, CDR2 FQNEAQ (reference sequence). J was trimmed by 8 bases and V by 1 base; bases with no gene match: 6. The CDR3 is 14 residues long. Based on the CDR3 plus reference TRBV7-9 and TRBJ1-1, the full variable domain is DTGVSQNPRHKITKRGQNVTFRCDPISEHNRLYWYRQTLGQGPEFLTYFQNEAQLEKSRLLSDRFSAERPKGSFSTLEIQRTEQGDSAMYLCASSLGGQGAEAFFGQGTRLTVV.

This sequence joins TRBV7-9 and TRBJ2-5; 11 positions match TRBD2. Trimming took 4 bases from V and 4 from J; bases not matched to a gene: 8. CDR3 length: 16 residues. Germline-derived CDR1 and CDR2 are SEHNR and FQNEAQ (reference sequence). CDR3 DNA: TGTGCCAGCAGCTCCACTAGCGGGAGTAGCGGAGAGACCCAGTACTTC. Translation: CASSSTSGSSGETQYF.

V gene TRBV7-6 combines with J gene TRBJ1-4; maybe TRBD1 (5 bases). This CDR3 has 12 residues. Trimming shortened V by 5 bases and J by 7 bases, and 8 bases separated the two germline ends. Germline-derived CDR1 and CDR2 are SGHVS and FNYEAQ. The CDR3 region has the DNA TGTGCCAGCAGCCCGGGACCTGAAAAACTGTTTTTT. Translated: CASSPGPEKLFF.

The V call is TRBV6-5, the J call TRBJ2-7; D might be TRBD1 or TRBD2, each matching 5 bases. This CDR3 has 15 amino acids. Between the trimmed V and J ends, which lost 5 bases and 3 bases, there was a span of 17 bases. CDR1 and CDR2 from the germline V gene are MNHEY and SVGAGI. CDR3 sequence: CASSPRDQRGYEQYF. The CDR3 bases are TGTGCCAGCAGTCCGAGGGACCAGAGGGGCTACGAGCAGTACTTC.

As DNA, the CDR3 is TGTGCCAGCGTTGGGGACATTTATCAGCCCCAGCATTTT. Amino acid sequence: CASVGDIYQPQHF. This rearrangement joins TRBV6-6 to TRBJ1-5, with D possibly being TRBD1 (6 bases). V lost 8 bases and J lost 5, with 13 bases in between. CDR1 MNHNY and CDR2 SVGAGI come from the germline V gene (reference sequence). This CDR3 region has 13 residues.

V and J are TRBV7-2 and TRBJ1-5; the D is unclear. Germline V gives CDR1 SGHTA, CDR2 FQGNSA. The CDR3 has 15 amino acids. The germline V and J ends were trimmed by 4 bases and 4 bases, with 14 bases remaining between them. CDR3 sequence (DNA): TGTGCCAGCAGCTATACTCTGGGGTGGAATCAGCCCCAGCATTTT. Amino acid sequence: CASSYTLGWNQPQHF.

The genes are TRBV7-9 and TRBJ2-2, with D perhaps matching TRBD1 or TRBD2 (5 bases each). In germline, CDR1 is SEHNR, CDR2 FQNEAQ (reference sequence). V was trimmed by 1 base and J by 5 bases, leaving 11 bases between them. The CDR3 has 15 amino acids. The CDR3 spells CASSLDFWGTGELFF. In DNA form, the CDR3 reads TGTGCCAGCAGCTTAGACTTTTGGGGGACCGGGGAGCTGTTTTTT.

The V and J genes are TRBV7-9 and TRBJ2-3, with unresolved D. Trimming took off 5 bases at V and 0 bases at J, with 3 bases between the two ends. CDR1 and CDR2 from the germline V gene are SEHNR and FQNEAQ (reference sequence). The CDR3 loop spans 12 amino acids. DNA of the CDR3: TGTGCCAGCAGCCCTAGCACAGATACGCAGTATTTT. It yields the protein CASSPSTDTQYF.

The chain combines TRBV5-4 with TRBJ2-3; 7 bases map to TRBD2. The CDR3 consists of 14 residues. Per the germline V gene, CDR1 is SGHNT and CDR2 is YYREEE (reference sequence). J lost 6 bases, V lost 4 bases, and 8 bases had no gene match. In DNA form, the CDR3 reads TGTGCCAGCAGCCTGACGACTAGCTGGGATACGCAGTATTTT. Protein product: CASSLTTSWDTQYF.

This rearrangement joins TRBV27 to TRBJ2-1; D might be TRBD2 (6 bases). The germline V gene has CDR1 MNHEY and CDR2 SMNVEV (reference sequence). The CDR3 sequence is 15 residues long. V lost 2 bases to trimming and J lost 2 bases, with 10 bases between them. The CDR3 protein is CASSLGGNPYNEQFF. Written as DNA, the CDR3 is TGTGCCAGCAGTTTAGGCGGGAATCCCTACAATGAGCAGTTCTTC.

The chain has TRBV9 and TRBJ2-2, with D tentatively TRBD2 (6 bases). CDR3 size: 16 residues. Germline V CDR1 and CDR2: SGDLS, YYNGEE. V was pared by 3 bases and J by 1 base, with 13 bases between. CDR3 sequence: CASSAQASENTGELFF. The CDR3 nucleotides are TGTGCCAGCAGCGCCCAGGCTAGCGAGAACACCGGGGAGCTGTTTTTT. Combining the CDR3 with reference TRBV9 and TRBJ2-2 gives the whole variable domain DSGVTQTPKHLITATGQRVTLRCSPRSGDLSVYWYQQSLDQGLQFLIQYYNGEERAKGNILERFSAQQFPDLHSELNLSSLELGDSALYFCASSAQASENTGELFFGEGSRLTVL.

This chain connects TRBV5-1 to TRBJ2-7; 11 nucleotides align to TRBD1. The germline V gene encodes CDR1 SGHRS and CDR2 YFSETQ. The CDR3 totals 15 residues. V gave up 7 bases and J gave up 5 bases; unmatched junction bases: 11. The CDR3, as DNA: TGCGCCAGCGCTTCGCTGGACAGGGGGCTTAACGAGCAGTACTTC. Translated: CASASLDRGLNEQYF.

The chain is built from TRBV30 and TRBJ2-5, with D possibly matching TRBD2 (5 bases). The V gene lost 2 bases and the J gene lost 6 bases, with 16 bases spanning the gap. The CDR3 has 14 residues. Germline values: CDR1 GTSNPN, CDR2 SVGIG (reference sequence). In nucleotides, the CDR3 is TGTGCCTGGAGTACCGGGAACAAAGCCCAGACCCAGTACTTC. This translates into CAWSTGNKAQTQYF.

This chain joins TRBV7-9 and TRBJ1-5; D is ambiguous. This CDR3 region has 14 residues. Trimming took 3 bases from V and 0 from J, leaving 6 bases between them. Looked up from germline, CDR1 is SEHNR and CDR2 is FQNEAQ (reference sequence). The DNA for the CDR3 is TGTGCCAGCAGCTTTTCCTTTAGCAATCAGCCCCAGCATTTT. Translated: CASSFSFSNQPQHF.

The gene calls are TRBV7-9 and TRBJ2-1, with TRBD2 matching over 10 bases. Germline-derived CDR1 and CDR2 are SEHNR and FQNEAQ (reference sequence). This CDR3 is 16 amino acids long. Trimming took 2 bases from V and 7 from J; bases not matched to a gene: 8. The CDR3, as DNA: TGTGCCAGCAGCTTACTCCTAGCGGGAGTGGGGAATGAGCAGTTCTTC. It specifies CASSLLLAGVGNEQFF. The full variable domain, its missing parts supplied by reference TRBV7-9 and TRBJ2-1, is DTGVSQNPRHKITKRGQNVTFRCDPISEHNRLYWYRQTLGQGPEFLTYFQNEAQLEKSRLLSDRFSAERPKGSFSTLEIQRTEQGDSAMYLCASSLLLAGVGNEQFFGPGTRLTVL.

The J gene is TRBJ2-7, the V gene TRBV13, with 14 positions matching TRBD2. The CDR3 spans 15 residues. V was clipped by 5 bases and J by 3 bases; unmatched bases: 3. Per the germline V gene, CDR1 is PRHDT and CDR2 is FYEKMQ (reference sequence). CDR3 sequence reads: CASSTGTSGSYEQYF. The CDR3 DNA is TGTGCCAGCAGCACAGGGACTAGCGGGAGCTACGAGCAGTACTTC.

This sequence joins TRBV28 and TRBJ1-1; TRBD1 is a possible D gene (6 bases). V shed 3 bases and J shed 2 bases, with 13 bases lying between them. The CDR3 loop spans 15 amino acids. Germline-derived CDR1 and CDR2 are MDHEN and SYDVKM. CDR3 protein: CASSFWGRGNTEAFF. CDR3 nucleotide sequence: TGTGCCAGCAGTTTTTGGGGCAGGGGAAACACTGAAGCTTTCTTT. Together with reference TRBV28 and TRBJ1-1, the CDR3 gives the full variable domain: DVKVTQSSRYLVKRTGEKVFLECVQDMDHENMFWYRQDPGLGLRLIYFSYDVKMKEKGDIPEGYSVSREKKERFSLILESASTNQTSMYLCASSFWGRGNTEAFFGQGTRLTVV.